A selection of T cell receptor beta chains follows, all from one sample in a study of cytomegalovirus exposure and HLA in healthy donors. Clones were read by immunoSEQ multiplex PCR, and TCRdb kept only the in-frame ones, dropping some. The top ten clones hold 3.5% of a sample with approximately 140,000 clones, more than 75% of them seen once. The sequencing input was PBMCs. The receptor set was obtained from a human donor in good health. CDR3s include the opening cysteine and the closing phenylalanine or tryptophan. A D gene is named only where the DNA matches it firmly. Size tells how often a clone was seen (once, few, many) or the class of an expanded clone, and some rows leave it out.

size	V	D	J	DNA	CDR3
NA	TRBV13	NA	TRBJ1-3	TGTGCCAGCACCAATTGGCCGGACAGCTCTGGAAACACCATATATTTT	CASTNWPDSSGNTIYF
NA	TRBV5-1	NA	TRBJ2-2	TGCGCCAGCAGCTTGGATACAGGGTTTTTTGGGGAGCTGTTTTTT	CASSLDTGFFGELFF
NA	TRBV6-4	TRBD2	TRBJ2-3	TGTGCCAGCAGTGGACTAGCGGGGGGCACAGATACGCAGTATTTT	CASSGLAGGTDTQYF
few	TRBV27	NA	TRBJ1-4	TGTGCCAGCAGTTCACAGAAGCACACAGGGCGGATTTATGAAAAACTGTTTTTT	CASSSQKHTGRIYEKLFF
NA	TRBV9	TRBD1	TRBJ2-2	TGTGCCAGCAGCTACGGACAGGGAACTACCGGGGAGCTGTTTTTT	CASSYGQGTTGELFF
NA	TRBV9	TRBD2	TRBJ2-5	TGTGCCAGCAGCGTAGATGGACTAGCGGGGGTACAAGAGACCCAGTACTTC	CASSVDGLAGVQETQYF
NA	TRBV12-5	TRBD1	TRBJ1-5	TGTGCTAGTGGGGCGGACAGGGAGAATCAGCCCCAGCATTTT	CASGADRENQPQHF
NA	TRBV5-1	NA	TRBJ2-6	TGCGCCAGCAGCCCTACAGGGTCTGGGGCCAACGTCCTGACTTTC	CASSPTGSGANVLTF
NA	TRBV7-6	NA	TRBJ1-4	TGTGCCAGCAGCCTGGGGGGGCGAACTAATGAAAAACTGTTTTTT	CASSLGGRTNEKLFF
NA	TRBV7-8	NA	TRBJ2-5	TGTGCCAGCAGCCTAAATATTGTGGGCAGTGAGACCCAGTACTTC	CASSLNIVGSETQYF
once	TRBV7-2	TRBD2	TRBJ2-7	TGTGCCAGCAGCCCAACTAGCGGGGACTCCTACGAGCAGTACTTC	CASSPTSGDSYEQYF
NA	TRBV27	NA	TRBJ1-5	TGTGCCAGCAGCCGACAGGGCAATCAGCCCCAGCATTTT	CASSRQGNQPQHF
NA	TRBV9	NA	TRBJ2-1	TGTGCCAGCAGTACAACCTACAATGAGCAGTTCTTC	CASSTTYNEQFF
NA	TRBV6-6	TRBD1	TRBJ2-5	TGTGCCAGCTCCAACGGACAGGCTACGGAGACCCAGTACTTC	CASSNGQATETQYF
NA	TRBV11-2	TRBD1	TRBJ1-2	TGTGCCAGCAGCCCCATCTCCCAGGGGGCTTATGGCTACACCTTC	CASSPISQGAYGYTF
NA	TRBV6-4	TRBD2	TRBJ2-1	TGTGCCAGCAGTGACCTAGGACTAGCGGGGGGAATCAATGAGCAGTTCTTC	CASSDLGLAGGINEQFF
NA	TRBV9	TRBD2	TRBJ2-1	TGTGCCAGCAGCGTAGGGGGACTATCCAATGAGCAGTTCTTC	CASSVGGLSNEQFF
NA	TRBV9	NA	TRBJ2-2	TGTGCCAGCAATAAGAACACCGGGGAGCTGTTTTTT	CASNKNTGELFF
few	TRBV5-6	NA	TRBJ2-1	TGTGCCAGCAGCCGGAGGGATTGGGCATCCTACAATGAGCAGTTCTTC	CASSRRDWASYNEQFF
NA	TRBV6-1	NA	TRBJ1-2	TGTGCCAGCAGTGAAGTCTCCCGGGGGTATGGCTACACCTTC	CASSEVSRGYGYTF
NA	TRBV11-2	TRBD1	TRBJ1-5	TGTGCCAGCAGCTTAGGGGGGACAGGGGAACAGCCCCAGCATTTT	CASSLGGTGEQPQHF
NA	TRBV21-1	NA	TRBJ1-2	TGTGCCAGCGTCAGCAGGGGCCAGGGGGGCGGCTACACCTTC	CASVSRGQGGGYTF
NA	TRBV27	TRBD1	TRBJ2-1	TGTGCCAGCAGTCCTGACAGGGCCATCTACAATGAGCAGTTCTTC	CASSPDRAIYNEQFF
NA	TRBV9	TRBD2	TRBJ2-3	TGTGCCAGCAGCGTAGGACTAGCGGGGGATTTCACAGATACGCAGTATTTT	CASSVGLAGDFTDTQYF
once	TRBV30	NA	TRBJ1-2	TGTGCCTGGAGTGGACAAACGTATGGCTACACCTTC	CAWSGQTYGYTF
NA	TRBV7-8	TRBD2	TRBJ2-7	TGTGCCAGCAGCCAAAGCGGGGGACGGTACGAGCAGTACTTC	CASSQSGGRYEQYF
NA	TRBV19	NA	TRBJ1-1	TGTGCCAGTAGTATCCGGGGGGTGGGGGGGGTGAACACTGAAGCTTTCTTT	CASSIRGVGGVNTEAFF
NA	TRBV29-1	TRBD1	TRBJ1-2	TGCAGCGTCACCGGGACAGGGGAGAGTGGCTACACCTTC	CSVTGTGESGYTF
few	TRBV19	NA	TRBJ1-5	TGTGCCAGTAGTACCCAGGCGAGCAATCAGCCCCAGCATTTT	CASSTQASNQPQHF
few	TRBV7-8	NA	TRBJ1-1	TGTGCCAGCAGCTTAGGGGGCGGCACTGAAGCTTTCTTT	CASSLGGGTEAFF
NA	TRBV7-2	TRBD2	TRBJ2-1	TGTGCCAGCAGCTTAGCAGCGGGGGGGCACAATGAGCAGTTCTTC	CASSLAAGGHNEQFF
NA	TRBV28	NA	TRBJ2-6	TGTGCCAGCAGTTGGGCGTCTGGGGCCAACGTCCTGACTTTC	CASSWASGANVLTF
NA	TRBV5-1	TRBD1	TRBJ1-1	TGCGCCAGCAGCTTGCAAGGGGGCATGAACACTGAAGCTTTCTTT	CASSLQGGMNTEAFF
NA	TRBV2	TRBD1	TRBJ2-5	TGTGCCAGCAGCGCCGGGACAGGGGGACTAAGTGAGACCCAGTACTTC	CASSAGTGGLSETQYF
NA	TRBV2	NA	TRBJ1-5	TGTGCCAGCAGTAGGGGCGATCAGCCCCAGCATTTT	CASSRGDQPQHF
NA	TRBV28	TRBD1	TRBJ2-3	TGTGCCAGCAGTTTCTCGGCAGGGGGAACAGATACGCAGTATTTT	CASSFSAGGTDTQYF
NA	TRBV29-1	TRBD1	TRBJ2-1	TGCAGCGGAGACAGGGGATATAACAATGAGCAGTTCTTC	CSGDRGYNNEQFF
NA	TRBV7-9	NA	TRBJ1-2	TGTGCCAGCAGCATCCCCGAGTCGGGTGACTATGGCTACACCTTC	CASSIPESGDYGYTF
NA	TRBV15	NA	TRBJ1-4	TGTGCCACCAGGAGTGACAGAGTTAATGAAAAACTGTTTTTT	CATRSDRVNEKLFF
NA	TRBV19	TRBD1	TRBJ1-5	TGTGCCAGTAGCCAGACAGGGTTTGATCAGCCCCAGCATTTT	CASSQTGFDQPQHF
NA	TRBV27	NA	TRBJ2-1	TGTGCCAGCAGCTTGTTCTTGAGCAATGAGCAGTTCTTC	CASSLFLSNEQFF
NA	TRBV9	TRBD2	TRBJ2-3	TGTGCCAGCAGCAGCGGGATGACAGATACGCAGTATTTT	CASSSGMTDTQYF
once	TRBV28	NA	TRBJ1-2	TGTGCCAGCAGTTTAAAAGGGGAGGCCTATGGCTACACCTTC	CASSLKGEAYGYTF
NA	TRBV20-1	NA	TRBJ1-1	TGCAGTGCGCTAGTGAACACTGAAGCTTTCTTT	CSALVNTEAFF
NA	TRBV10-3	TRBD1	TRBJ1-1	TGTGCCATCTCACCGGGACAGGGATCTGAAGCTTTCTTT	CAISPGQGSEAFF
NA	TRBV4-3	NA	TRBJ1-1	TGCGCCAGCAGCCAAGACCGGAACACTGAAGCTTTCTTT	CASSQDRNTEAFF
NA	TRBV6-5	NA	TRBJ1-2	TGTGCCAGCAGTTACGTGGCAGGCTCAAGCGGATATGGCTACACCTTC	CASSYVAGSSGYGYTF
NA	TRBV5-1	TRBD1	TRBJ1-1	TGCGCCAGCAGCCCGAACCCCGGGACAGACATGAACACTGAAGCTTTCTTT	CASSPNPGTDMNTEAFF
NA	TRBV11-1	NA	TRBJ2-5	TGTGCCAGCAGCTCAGGGCACCAAGAGACCCAGTACTTC	CASSSGHQETQYF
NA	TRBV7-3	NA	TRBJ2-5	TGTGCCAGCAGCCCCCGGACTTGGGGGACCCAGTACTTC	CASSPRTWGTQYF
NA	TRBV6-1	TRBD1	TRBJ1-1	TGTGCCAGCATGCTCGGACAGGCGAACACTGAAGCTTTCTTT	CASMLGQANTEAFF
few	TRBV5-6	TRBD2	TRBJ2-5	TGTGCCAGCAGCTTGGATGTAGCGGGAGGGTGGAGCGAGACCCAGTACTTC	CASSLDVAGGWSETQYF
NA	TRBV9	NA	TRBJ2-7	TGTGCCAGCAGCACCGCAGGGTCGGACTACGAGCAGTACTTC	CASSTAGSDYEQYF
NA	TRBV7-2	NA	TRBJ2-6	TGTGCCAGCAGCTTAGTGGACACCGGCTCTGGGGCCAACGTCCTGACTTTC	CASSLVDTGSGANVLTF
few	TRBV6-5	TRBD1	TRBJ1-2	TGTGCCAACCCGGGACAGCCAAACTATGGCTACACCTTC	CANPGQPNYGYTF
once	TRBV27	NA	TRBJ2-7	TGTGCCAGCAGTCCCGACCCTACAGGAATCTACGAGCAGTACTTC	CASSPDPTGIYEQYF
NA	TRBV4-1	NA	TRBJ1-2	TGCGCCAGCAGCCAAGCCGGGGGGCTGGGGGCCCATAACTATGGCTACACCTTC	CASSQAGGLGAHNYGYTF
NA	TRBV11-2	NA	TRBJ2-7	TGTGCCAGCAGCTTAGTGTCAGACTACGAGCAGTACTTC	CASSLVSDYEQYF
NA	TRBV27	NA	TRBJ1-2	TGTGCCAGTTCGGGGTCCGGACTGGGGGGATACGGCTACACCTTC	CASSGSGLGGYGYTF
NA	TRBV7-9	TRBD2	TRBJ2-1	TGTGCCAGCAGCCCACTAGCGGATGAGCAGTTCTTC	CASSPLADEQFF